These 9 T cell receptor beta chains were sequenced from one sample in a study of shared clonotypes between healthy human individuals. Profiling relied on immunoSEQ multiplex PCR, and the TCRdb table lists in-frame clones only, not all of them. This sample has roughly 1.4 million clones, with 98% to 99% found just once. The specimen sequenced was naive CD4+ T cells sorted from blood. The sample's subset: CD45RA+ positively selected. These receptors were taken from a man in his thirties or forties in good health.

The chain combines TRBV6-5 with TRBJ2-1, with D uncertain. The CDR3 is 15 residues long. In germline, CDR1 is MNHEY, CDR2 SVGAGI. Trimming left V 6 bases short and J 5 bases short, with 17 bases between. CDR3 amino acids: CASRPILATNNEQFF. CDR3 nucleotide sequence: TGTGCCAGCAGGCCGATTTTGGCCACCAACAATGAGCAGTTCTTC.

The chain links TRBV6-1 to TRBJ2-3; tentatively, D is TRBD1 (6 bases). Germline V CDR1 and CDR2: MNHNS, SASEGT. This CDR3 has 14 residues. V lost 7 bases and J 4 bases, leaving 15 bases between the germline ends. This CDR3 reads CASILTGSSDTQYF. The CDR3 DNA reads as TGTGCCAGCATCCTTACAGGGTCCTCAGATACGCAGTATTTT.

The V gene is TRBV27, the J gene TRBJ1-2; possible D gene TRBD1, 6 bases. This CDR3 is 17 amino acids long. Germline V gene data show CDR1 as MNHEY and CDR2 as SMNVEV (reference sequence). Trimming took 2 bases from V and 7 from J, leaving 23 bases between them. Here the CDR3 reads CASSLTGDRDNGIGYTF. Written as DNA, the CDR3 is TGTGCCAGCAGTTTAACCGGGGACCGGGACAACGGAATTGGCTACACCTTC.

Comments on this clone: Its ends do not fully match the called genes, so a read error is possible. The gene calls are TRBV5-6 and TRBJ2-2; tentatively, D is TRBD2 (6 bases). The V gene's germline CDR1 is SGHDT and CDR2 YYEEEE. The CDR3 runs 14 residues. Written as DNA, the CDR3 is TGTGCCAGCAGTTTGGGTGCGGGAAACGGGGAGCTGTTTTTT. Translation: CASSLGAGNGELFF.

This rearrangement joins TRBV27 to TRBJ1-5, with D unresolved. The germline CDR1 and CDR2 sequences are MNHEY and SMNVEV (reference sequence). The CDR3 spans 15 residues. Trimming removed 1 base from V and 1 base from J, with 8 bases in between. CDR3 coding DNA: TGTGCCAGCAGTTTATTCGGATCGAGCAATCAGCCCCAGCATTTT. Translation gives CASSLFGSSNQPQHF.

This CDR3 reads CASSQLTGTGHQPQHF. CDR3 nucleotide sequence: TGTGCCAGCAGTCAACTAACCGGGACAGGGCATCAGCCCCAGCATTTT. This sequence joins TRBV27 and TRBJ1-5; 9 bases line up with TRBD1. Germline CDR1 MNHEY, CDR2 SMNVEV (reference sequence). V lost 5 bases and J lost 5; bases outside the gene matches: 10. This CDR3 is built from 16 residues.

CDR3 in amino acids: CASREGQGNEAFF. The CDR3 DNA reads TGTGCCAGCAGAGAGGGACAGGGGAATGAAGCTTTCTTT. The V gene is TRBV2, the J gene TRBJ1-1; 10 positions match TRBD1. The J segment lost 7 bases and the V segment lost 6 bases, leaving 5 bases of the junction unmatched. The germline V gene has CDR1 SNHLY and CDR2 FYNNEI. The CDR3 consists of 13 residues.

This chain connects TRBV14 to TRBJ2-3; D ambiguous. Looked up from germline, CDR1 is SGHDN and CDR2 is FVKESK. CDR3 size: 12 residues. V was shortened by 2 bases and J by 10 bases, with 10 bases between the two germline ends. CDR3 protein: CASSQLRWPQYF. CDR3 sequence (DNA): TGTGCCAGCAGCCAATTGCGCTGGCCGCAGTATTTT.

The rearrangement links TRBV5-1 to TRBJ2-3, with 9 bases fitting TRBD1. Germline V gives CDR1 SGHRS, CDR2 YFSETQ. With V trimmed by 1 base and J by 0 bases, 6 bases remained unmatched. The length of the CDR3 is 17 residues. The CDR3 DNA reads TGCGCCAGCAGCTTGAGGAAGGGGACAGGGAGCACAGATACGCAGTATTTT. The encoded protein is CASSLRKGTGSTDTQYF.